Detailed here is one T cell receptor beta chain. What it binds is not known. The treatment: about 20 received Ad26.COV2.S at low or high dose, single or two shots; a few received placebo; per-sample allocation not given. It was on day 63 after the first vaccine or placebo injection that samples were taken. In Boston, the donor was an adult between 18-55 years of age. V was cut by 5 bases and J by 1 base, with 14 bases left in between. The CDR3 length is 16 residues. CDR1 is SGHNT, CDR2 YENEEA, per germline. Measured with immunoSEQ multiplex PCR; TCRdb has only the in-frame clones, and not every one. Of roughly 380,000 clones listed, 80% to 90% are singletons. This specimen belongs to a study of Ad26.COV2.S vaccination and SARS-CoV-2 variants. Turning to the study itself: Donor joined the COV1001 Ad26.COV2.S trial arm.

Whole-study findings and limits: Breadth and depth estimates from TCRs may understate total T cell responses.

The gene calls are TRBV11-3 and TRBJ2-2; D not resolved. The specimen comprised peripheral blood, sampled in a trial of Ad26.COV2.S vaccine versus placebo. The sequence came from a person aged 18-60 years who received the Ad26.COV2.S COVID-19 vaccine or a placebo. CDR3 region: CASSPHATRNTGELFF. The CDR3 DNA reads as TGTGCCAGCAGCCCTCACGCAACGAGGAACACCGGGGAGCTGTTTTTT.